This T cell receptor beta chain is drawn from a study of vaccination effects on CD4 cells after COVID-19. Worth noting for this clone: Its target is unknown.

V lost 6 bases, J lost 6 bases, and 7 bases stayed unmatched. The CDR3 length is 14 residues. From germline, CDR1 is ENHRY and CDR2 SYGVKD. ViraFEST expansion of antigen-specific CD4+ T cells with viral peptide pools preceded sequencing. Once cultured for roughly nine days, the cells underwent separation to obtain CD4+ T cells. Each person got two doses of an mRNA SARS-CoV-2 vaccine, BNT162b2 or mRNA-1273. Profiling relied on immunoSEQ multiplex PCR, and the TCRdb table lists in-frame clones only, not all of them. Among about 33,000 clones listed, almost 85% were seen once. The V gene is TRBV10-3, the J gene TRBJ1-4; TRBD1 matches at 7 bases. The sequencing used CD4+ T cells from PBMCs cultured with HCoV-NL63 spike peptides, collected after COVID-19 vaccination. The TCR originated in a human donor who received a COVID-19 vaccine. Some clones in this sample may be carry-over from other donors' samples. Written as DNA, the CDR3 is TGTGCCATCAGCCAGACAGGGCTTGATGAAAAACTGTTTTTT. Translating gives CAISQTGLDEKLFF.